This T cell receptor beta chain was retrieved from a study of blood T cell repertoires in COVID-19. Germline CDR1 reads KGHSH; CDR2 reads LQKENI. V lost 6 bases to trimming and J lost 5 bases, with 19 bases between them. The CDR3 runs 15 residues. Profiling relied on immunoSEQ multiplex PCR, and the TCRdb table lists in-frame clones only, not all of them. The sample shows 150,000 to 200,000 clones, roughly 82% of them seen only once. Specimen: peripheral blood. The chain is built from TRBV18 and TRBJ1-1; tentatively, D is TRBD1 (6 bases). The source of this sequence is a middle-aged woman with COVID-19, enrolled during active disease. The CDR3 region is CASSPPGGRRTEAFF. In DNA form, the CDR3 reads TGTGCCAGCTCCCCCCCGGGGGGGCGGAGAACTGAAGCTTTCTTT.